The sequence of this T cell receptor (beta chain) was determined in a study of T cell responses to AZD1222 COVID-19 vaccine. Study details: Pooling was applied to second doses at about 4 or about 12 weeks. Broader study findings: Nearly half of spike-specific TCRs reportedly go after variant regions that carry no mutations. Sampling captured repertoires only after the peak T cell response. Baseline testing showed seropositivity in only a handful of AZD1222 recipients.

V was shortened by 4 bases and J by 3 bases, with 16 bases between the two germline ends. Germline CDR1 MDHEN, CDR2 SYDVKM. CDR3 length: 15 amino acids. In the case of this clone: No antigen is known for it.

Produced via immunoSEQ multiplex PCR; TCRdb's table is partial and in-frame only. The repertoire has 90,000 or so clones, over 75% of them found once; the top ten carry 15% to 20%. The clonotype was recovered from an adult in good health. The rearrangement joins TRBV28 to TRBJ2-7; tentative D call: TRBD2 (6 bases). The material sequenced was peripheral blood, taken on day 0 of AZD1222 vaccination. Here the CDR3 reads CASSSSGTGDYEQYF. CDR3 nucleotide sequence: TGTGCCAGCAGTTCCTCCGGGACGGGAGACTACGAGCAGTACTTC.